These T cell receptor beta chains were read from a single sample in a study of T cell repertoires in cytomegalovirus infection. TCRdb called the reads again in MiXCR, with one record for every CDR3 protein. The sample has about 920,000 distinct CDR3 sequences; roughly 30% are singletons. These receptors' antigens are unknown. The sequencing used cultured CD8+ T cells from PBMCs, collected from culture after CMV antigen stimulation. The receptors originated from a human donor in good health (CMV status not recorded). Some clones in this sample may be carry-over from other donors' samples. CDR3s include the opening cysteine and the closing phenylalanine or tryptophan. The D gene is left open where the match is weak. Part of the rows lack a size; the others show once, few, many or a class for expanded clones.

d_call: TRBD2
v_call: TRBV10-2
clone_size: NA
j_call: TRBJ2-1
cdr3_nt: TGCGCCAGCAGGGGGACTAGCGGGGGGCCGACCTACAATGAGCAGTTCTTC
cdr3_aa: CASRGTSGGPTYNEQFF

d_call: TRBD1
v_call: TRBV28
clone_size: few
j_call: TRBJ1-5
cdr3_nt: TGTGCCAGCAGTCTGGACAGGGGTGTTCAGCCCCAGCATTTT
cdr3_aa: CASSLDRGVQPQHF

d_call: TRBD2
v_call: TRBV29-1
clone_size: few
j_call: TRBJ2-5
cdr3_nt: TGCAGCGTTGAACCCCTAGCGGGAAACCAAGAGACCCAGTACTTC
cdr3_aa: CSVEPLAGNQETQYF

d_call: TRBD2
v_call: TRBV5-1
clone_size: few
j_call: TRBJ2-7
cdr3_nt: TGCGCCAGCAGCACTTCGGGACTAGCGGGGGCCGTTAGCTCCTACGAGCAGTACTTC
cdr3_aa: CASSTSGLAGAVSSYEQYF

d_call: NA
v_call: TRBV7-9
clone_size: few
j_call: TRBJ1-2
cdr3_nt: TGTGCCAGCAGCTTAGCTGGAGGTTTACTCGGCTACACCTTC
cdr3_aa: CASSLAGGLLGYTF

d_call: TRBD1
v_call: TRBV27
clone_size: few
j_call: TRBJ2-7
cdr3_nt: TGTGCCAGCAGTTACGGGACAGGGTGGAACGAGCAGTACTTC
cdr3_aa: CASSYGTGWNEQYF

d_call: NA
v_call: TRBV6-2/TRBV6-3
clone_size: NA
j_call: TRBJ2-6
cdr3_nt: TGTGCCAGCAGTTACTGGCGCGTAGGGGCCCGATCTGGGGCCAACGTCCTGACTTTC
cdr3_aa: CASSYWRVGARSGANVLTF

d_call: NA
v_call: TRBV5-6
clone_size: NA
j_call: TRBJ2-7
cdr3_nt: TGTGCCAGCAGCTTCCGGACAGGGAGGGACGAGCAGTACTTC
cdr3_aa: CASSFRTGRDEQYF

d_call: TRBD2
v_call: TRBV5-1
clone_size: NA
j_call: TRBJ2-1
cdr3_nt: TGCGCCAGCAGCCTAGGGACTAGCGAGTACAATGAGCAGTTCTTC
cdr3_aa: CASSLGTSEYNEQFF

d_call: TRBD1
v_call: TRBV6-1
clone_size: many
j_call: TRBJ1-2
cdr3_nt: TGTGCCAGCAGTTCCACCTTGGACAGGGCCTTCCATGGCTACACCTTC
cdr3_aa: CASSSTLDRAFHGYTF

d_call: TRBD1
v_call: TRBV27
clone_size: few
j_call: TRBJ1-4
cdr3_nt: TGTGCCAGCTCCCTCTGGGGGGACAGACTTCCAACTAATGAAAAACTGTTTTTT
cdr3_aa: CASSLWGDRLPTNEKLFF

d_call: TRBD1
v_call: TRBV12-3/TRBV12-4
clone_size: few
j_call: TRBJ1-4
cdr3_nt: TGTGCCAGCAGTCCATATGGACAGGGAAAGGAAAAACTGTTTTTT
cdr3_aa: CASSPYGQGKEKLFF

d_call: NA
v_call: TRBV12-3/TRBV12-4
clone_size: few
j_call: TRBJ2-1
cdr3_nt: TGTGCCAGCTATCGGTTGGGTTACAATGAGCAGTTCTTC
cdr3_aa: CASYRLGYNEQFF

d_call: NA
v_call: TRBV27
clone_size: few
j_call: TRBJ1-1
cdr3_nt: TGTGCCAGCAGTTTATGGCCCGGCACTGAAGCTTTCTTT
cdr3_aa: CASSLWPGTEAFF

d_call: NA
v_call: TRBV6-5
clone_size: NA
j_call: TRBJ2-1
cdr3_nt: TGTGCCAACAGTCCCCGTGGCCTAAGCGGGAATGAGCAGTTCTTC
cdr3_aa: CANSPRGLSGNEQFF

d_call: TRBD1
v_call: TRBV5-1
clone_size: NA
j_call: TRBJ1-4
cdr3_nt: TGCGCCAGCAGCTTGACCCAATTTCAAGCGGGACAGGCGCCGAAAAAACTGTTTTTT
cdr3_aa: CASSLTQFQAGQAPKKLFF

d_call: NA
v_call: TRBV7-9
clone_size: NA
j_call: TRBJ1-2
cdr3_nt: TGTGCCAGCACTCGACCAGGACAGCCCTATGGCTACACCTTC
cdr3_aa: CASTRPGQPYGYTF

d_call: NA
v_call: TRBV5-1
clone_size: many
j_call: TRBJ1-2
cdr3_nt: TGCGCCAGCAGCTTGGCTCAGAGTCCAGGCTACACCTTC
cdr3_aa: CASSLAQSPGYTF

d_call: NA
v_call: TRBV6-6
clone_size: few
j_call: TRBJ2-7
cdr3_nt: TGTGCCAGCAGAGCCTGGGGCCTTCACTACGAGCAGTACTTC
cdr3_aa: CASRAWGLHYEQYF

d_call: TRBD2
v_call: TRBV20-1
clone_size: NA
j_call: TRBJ2-7
cdr3_nt: TGCAGTGCTGCAATGAACGGGGGGGGCCGGGCCGAGCAGTACTTC
cdr3_aa: CSAAMNGGGRAEQYF

d_call: TRBD1
v_call: TRBV6-1
clone_size: many
j_call: TRBJ1-2
cdr3_nt: TGTGCCAGCATCCGATCAGGGGGGGAAGGCTATGGCTACACCTTC
cdr3_aa: CASIRSGGEGYGYTF

d_call: NA
v_call: TRBV12-3/TRBV12-4
clone_size: once
j_call: TRBJ1-1
cdr3_nt: TGTGCCAGCAGCCAACAGGGTGCTGAAGCTTTCTTT
cdr3_aa: CASSQQGAEAFF

d_call: NA
v_call: TRBV7-9
clone_size: many
j_call: TRBJ1-2
cdr3_nt: TGTGCCAGCAGCTTAGACGGGAAGGGTGGCTACACCTTC
cdr3_aa: CASSLDGKGGYTF

d_call: TRBD2
v_call: TRBV6-5
clone_size: NA
j_call: TRBJ2-5
cdr3_nt: TGTGCCAGCAGTTACTACGGCGGGGGGGATGAGACCCAGTACTTC
cdr3_aa: CASSYYGGGDETQYF

d_call: TRBD2
v_call: TRBV9
clone_size: NA
j_call: TRBJ2-1
cdr3_nt: TGTGCCAGCAGCGTAGAACTAGCGGATTCCTACAATGAGCAGTTCTTC
cdr3_aa: CASSVELADSYNEQFF

d_call: NA
v_call: TRBV18
clone_size: NA
j_call: TRBJ2-7
cdr3_nt: TGTGCCAGCTCACCACCGGAAGGAGGCTCCTACGAGCAGTACTTC
cdr3_aa: CASSPPEGGSYEQYF

d_call: NA
v_call: TRBV24-1
clone_size: NA
j_call: TRBJ1-5
cdr3_nt: TGTGCCACGTATCTCCCGGACGAGGGGCCCCCGCCCCAGCATTTT
cdr3_aa: CATYLPDEGPPPQHF

d_call: NA
v_call: TRBV20-1
clone_size: few
j_call: TRBJ2-5
cdr3_nt: TGCAGTGCTAGAGTCGGGGGCTTCACCACCCGAGAGACCCAGTACTTC
cdr3_aa: CSARVGGFTTRETQYF

d_call: NA
v_call: TRBV28
clone_size: NA
j_call: TRBJ2-7
cdr3_nt: TGTGCCGGCAGTTTGCGGGTCTTCGGCTACGAGCAGTACTTC
cdr3_aa: CAGSLRVFGYEQYF

d_call: TRBD1
v_call: TRBV6-5
clone_size: few
j_call: TRBJ1-2
cdr3_nt: TGTGCCAGCAGTTATGAGGGACAGGGAAGGGTCGGCTACACCTTC
cdr3_aa: CASSYEGQGRVGYTF

d_call: TRBD1
v_call: TRBV28
clone_size: NA
j_call: TRBJ2-3
cdr3_nt: TGTGCCAGCAGTTTTAGGGGGCCATACACAGATACGCAGTATTTT
cdr3_aa: CASSFRGPYTDTQYF

d_call: NA
v_call: TRBV24-1
clone_size: NA
j_call: TRBJ2-2
cdr3_nt: TGTGCCACCAGTGTCATGGGACAAAAGAACACCGGGGAGCTGTTTTTT
cdr3_aa: CATSVMGQKNTGELFF

d_call: NA
v_call: TRBV28
clone_size: NA
j_call: TRBJ1-2
cdr3_nt: TGTGCCAGCAGTCAAAACTCTTGGGGTGGCTACACCTTC
cdr3_aa: CASSQNSWGGYTF

d_call: NA
v_call: TRBV10-3
clone_size: NA
j_call: TRBJ1-2
cdr3_nt: TGTGCCATCAGGAGGGTTATATCGGCTAACTATGACTACACCTTC
cdr3_aa: CAIRRVISANYDYTF

d_call: NA
v_call: TRBV19
clone_size: NA
j_call: TRBJ2-7
cdr3_nt: TGTGCCAGTAGATCCCATGGCGGCAGCTACGAGCAGTACTTC
cdr3_aa: CASRSHGGSYEQYF

d_call: TRBD1
v_call: TRBV15
clone_size: NA
j_call: TRBJ2-5
cdr3_nt: TGTGCCACCAGCGAGGGACAGGGTATACAAGAGACCCAGTACTTC
cdr3_aa: CATSEGQGIQETQYF

d_call: NA
v_call: TRBV6-2/TRBV6-3
clone_size: NA
j_call: TRBJ2-4
cdr3_nt: TGTGCCATCCAGGGACCCCTTGTAAACATTCAGTACTTC
cdr3_aa: CAIQGPLVNIQYF

d_call: NA
v_call: TRBV7-2
clone_size: many
j_call: TRBJ1-1
cdr3_nt: TGTGCCAGCAGCTTAGGAGGGTGGGCTGAAGCTTTCTTT
cdr3_aa: CASSLGGWAEAFF

d_call: NA
v_call: TRBV12-3/TRBV12-4
clone_size: few
j_call: TRBJ2-3
cdr3_nt: TGTGCCAGCAGTTCGCTCGGTAGCACAGATACGCAGTATTTT
cdr3_aa: CASSSLGSTDTQYF

d_call: NA
v_call: TRBV14
clone_size: NA
j_call: TRBJ1-1
cdr3_nt: TGTGCCAGCAGCCATTCGACCACAGGGACGGTGAACACTGAAGCTTTCTTT
cdr3_aa: CASSHSTTGTVNTEAFF

d_call: NA
v_call: TRBV12-3/TRBV12-4
clone_size: NA
j_call: TRBJ1-2
cdr3_nt: TGTGCCAGCAGTCCGACGGAATTCTATGGCTACACCTTC
cdr3_aa: CASSPTEFYGYTF

d_call: NA
v_call: TRBV3-1
clone_size: NA
j_call: TRBJ2-1
cdr3_nt: TGTGCCAGCAGCCAGGGGCTTTACAATGAGCAGTTCTTC
cdr3_aa: CASSQGLYNEQFF

d_call: NA
v_call: TRBV6-8
clone_size: NA
j_call: TRBJ1-2
cdr3_nt: TGTGCCAGCAGTCCTTTTCCACTCCGGGAAGTAGAATTTGGCTACACCTTC
cdr3_aa: CASSPFPLREVEFGYTF

d_call: NA
v_call: TRBV4-2
clone_size: NA
j_call: TRBJ1-1
cdr3_nt: TGTGCCAGCAGCTCAAGGGAGGCGGGGGCGGACACTGAAGCTTTCTTT
cdr3_aa: CASSSREAGADTEAFF